The rows below give T cell receptor beta chains drawn from one sample of a study of T cell responses to AZD1222 COVID-19 vaccine. Profiled with immunoSEQ multiplex PCR; TCRdb holds only in-frame clones, not every one. The sample yields about 150,000 clones, 90% seen once. The sequenced sample was peripheral blood, obtained on day 0 of AZD1222 vaccination. These receptors all come from an adult in good health. The CDR3 runs from the conserved cysteine through the conserved F or W. A D gene is named only where the DNA matches it firmly. Not every row has a clone size; where given, it reads once, few, many or a size class.

cdr3_aa cdr3_nt clone_size j_call v_call d_call
CASSQVARATTGELFF TGTGCCAGCAGCCAAGTAGCGAGAGCTACGACCGGGGAGCTGTTTTTT - TRBJ2-2 TRBV3-1/TRBV3-2 -
CASSWLTVNYGYTF TGTGCCAGTAGTTGGCTTACGGTTAACTATGGCTACACCTTC - TRBJ1-2 TRBV19 -
CASSTGGIGEKLFF TGTGCCAGCAGTACCGGGGGGATCGGTGAAAAACTGTTTTTT - TRBJ1-4 TRBV28 -
CASSQDLGGRNTEAFF TGCGCCAGCAGCCAAGATCTCGGGGGCCGGAACACTGAAGCTTTCTTT - TRBJ1-1 TRBV4-3 -
CASSLGGTGVAHQPQHF TGTGCCAGCAGCTTGGGAGGGACAGGGGTTGCTCATCAGCCCCAGCATTTT - TRBJ1-5 TRBV5-6 TRBD1
CATSAGRRSEKLFF TGTGCCACCAGTGCCGGGAGGAGGAGTGAAAAACTGTTTTTT once TRBJ1-4 TRBV24-1 -
CASMSQGRLGGSPLHF TGTGCCAGCATGAGCCAGGGGCGCCTCGGGGGTTCACCCCTCCACTTT - TRBJ1-6 TRBV2 -
CASSQGDTGRSGANVLTF TGCGCCAGCAGCCAAGGTGATACAGGGAGGTCTGGGGCCAACGTCCTGACTTTC - TRBJ2-6 TRBV4-3 -
CASSYKADYGYTF TGTGCCAGCAGTTACAAGGCAGATTATGGCTACACCTTC - TRBJ1-2 TRBV6-5 -
CSAGQGGIGELFF TGCAGCGCCGGACAGGGGGGCATCGGGGAGCTGTTTTTT - TRBJ2-2 TRBV29-1 TRBD1
CATSLDRGNEKLFF TGTGCCACCAGTTTGGACAGGGGAAATGAAAAACTGTTTTTT - TRBJ1-4 TRBV15 TRBD1
CASSLRGLGTGELFF TGTGCCAGCAGCCTCAGGGGGCTAGGCACCGGGGAGCTGTTTTTT - TRBJ2-2 TRBV3-1/TRBV3-2 TRBD1
CASSSIFTGAEAFF TGTGCCAGCAGTTCCATATTCACAGGGGCTGAAGCTTTCTTT - TRBJ1-1 TRBV28 TRBD1
CATQAGSSYNEQFF TGTGCCACCCAAGCTGGGAGCTCCTACAATGAGCAGTTCTTC - TRBJ2-1 TRBV2 -
CASRRDGQGQQETQYF TGTGCCAGCAGGCGAGACGGACAGGGCCAGCAAGAGACCCAGTACTTC - TRBJ2-5 TRBV28 TRBD1
CASNMGLAGETQYF TGTGCCAGTAACATGGGACTAGCGGGGGAGACCCAGTACTTC once TRBJ2-5 TRBV19 TRBD2
CASSSRINEKLFF TGTGCCAGCAGCTCCAGGATAAATGAAAAACTGTTTTTT - TRBJ1-4 TRBV11-2 -
CASSLGQQGYGYTF TGTGCCAGCAGCTTAGGCCAACAGGGTTATGGCTACACCTTC - TRBJ1-2 TRBV7-9 -
CASSLDPRTEQFF TGTGCCAGCAGCTTAGATCCGAGAACCGAGCAGTTCTTC - TRBJ2-1 TRBV11-3 -
CSGQEGGYGYTF TGCAGCGGACAGGAAGGGGGATATGGCTACACCTTC - TRBJ1-2 TRBV29-1 -
CASSSPRAEINSPLHF TGTGCCAGCAGCTCCCCCCGGGCCGAAATAAATTCACCCCTCCACTTT once TRBJ1-6 TRBV11-2 -
CATSRESGQGGEKLFF TGTGCCACCAGCAGAGAATCCGGACAGGGTGGTGAAAAACTGTTTTTT - TRBJ1-4 TRBV15 TRBD1
CASSNSITPGNEKLFF TGTGCCAGCAGCAACAGTATCACACCTGGAAATGAAAAACTGTTTTTT - TRBJ1-4 TRBV21-1 -
CASSTGTGTYGYTF TGTGCCAGCAGCACGGGGACAGGGACCTATGGCTACACCTTC - TRBJ1-2 TRBV7-8 TRBD1
CASSLTGGRTEAFF TGTGCCAGCAGTTTAACGGGGGGCCGAACTGAAGCTTTCTTT - TRBJ1-1 TRBV28 -
CASSTPSTRGLTEAFF TGTGCCAGCAGTACTCCTTCGACCAGGGGGCTCACTGAAGCTTTCTTT - TRBJ1-1 TRBV28 TRBD1
CSASEAVSDTDTQYF TGCAGTGCTAGTGAGGCAGTGTCGGACACAGATACGCAGTATTTT - TRBJ2-3 TRBV20-1 -
CAHKRGRDTEAFF TGTGCCCACAAACGAGGCCGGGACACTGAAGCTTTCTTT once TRBJ1-1 TRBV10-3 -
CASSLTSSYEQYF TGCGCCAGCAGCTTGACCAGCTCCTACGAGCAGTACTTC few TRBJ2-7 TRBV5-1 -